This TCR beta chain was obtained from a study of blood T cells in healthy people across ages. Findings of the study overall: Among long-lived donors, naive CD4+ cells were more numerous and diversity higher than in aged donors.

For the second PCR, which ran for about 7 to 11 cycles, a sample-barcoded 5' primer and a J-beta primer mix were used. One entry per CDR3 protein results from TCRdb running MiXCR on the 5' RACE reads. The repertoire holds roughly 680,000 distinct CDR3 sequences, about 50% seen once, with approximately 13% in the top ten. This clonotype was detected a few times. As yet, its antigen is unknown. Germline CDR1 is SGHTA and CDR2 is FQGNSA. The CDR3 is 19 amino acids. V lost 2 bases, J lost 5 bases, and 27 bases lay in between. The TCR sequence derives from a woman over 75 in good health. This rearrangement joins TRBV7-2 to TRBJ2-5; perhaps TRBD1 as D (5 bases). The source material was blood. In DNA form, the CDR3 reads TGTGCCAGCAGCTTAATCGGCGGTACGGGCTTTAGGTCAGGGGAGACCCAGTACTTC. It encodes CASSLIGGTGFRSGETQYF.